This entry lists 14 T cell receptor beta chains sequenced from one sample in a study of control samples from healthy donors and cancer patients. The protocol was immunoSEQ multiplex PCR, while the TCRdb copy is restricted to in-frame clones and leaves out a portion. The sample lists 170,000 or so clones, approximately 94% occurring once. The sample was blood. The receptor set was obtained from a man aged 30 to 39 in good health.

This clone was recorded once. The CDR3 here is CASSPLQFVGNEKLFF. Here the CDR3 DNA reads TGCGCCAGCAGCCCCCTCCAATTTGTTGGGAATGAAAAACTGTTTTTT. V is TRBV4-3 and J is TRBJ1-4; no reliable D call. Trimming left V 4 bases short and J 5 bases short, with 17 bases between. This CDR3 spans 16 amino acids. Germline V lookup: CDR1 LGHNA, CDR2 YSLEER.

This rearrangement joins TRBV28 to TRBJ2-7; tentatively, D is TRBD1 or TRBD2 (6 bases each). The V end was cut by 5 bases, the J end by 2 bases, with 16 bases between. CDR3 length equals 15 residues. Looked up from germline, CDR1 is MDHEN and CDR2 is SYDVKM. The CDR3: CASSLGGTQTYEQYF. The CDR3, as DNA: TGTGCCAGCAGTCTGGGCGGGACACAAACCTACGAGCAGTACTTC.

The chain combines TRBV29-1 with TRBJ2-3, with D uncertain. Germline CDR1 reads SQVTM; CDR2 reads ANQGSEA. V gave up 5 bases and J gave up 0 bases, with 6 bases separating them. The CDR3 consists of 12 residues. The CDR3 DNA is TGCAGCGTTTCCGGGAGCACAGATACGCAGTATTTT. Protein sequence: CSVSGSTDTQYF.

The genes are TRBV7-9 and TRBJ1-1; a weak D match, TRBD1 (6 bases). Per germline, CDR1 SEHNR and CDR2 FQNEAQ (reference sequence). The CDR3 totals 14 residues. The V end was cut by 4 bases, the J end by 4 bases, with 13 bases between. Here the CDR3 DNA reads TGTGCCAGCAGCTCTAAAGACAGGTTCACTGAAGCTTTCTTT. This translates into CASSSKDRFTEAFF.

The gene calls are TRBV12-3 or TRBV12-4 and TRBJ1-1; 8 nucleotides agree with TRBD1. The V gene end was trimmed by 2 bases and the J gene end by 6 bases; junction bases not matched to a gene: 2. This CDR3 is 13 amino acids long. The CDR3 bases are TGTGCCAGCAGTTTACAGGGGGCAGCTGAAGCTTTCTTT. Translating it yields CASSLQGAAEAFF.

The V call is TRBV5-4, the J call TRBJ2-2, with 12 bases that match TRBD1. After removal of 4 bases from V and 3 bases from J, the junction contained 7 bases not matched to a gene. CDR3 length: 17 amino acids. In germline, CDR1 is SGHNT, CDR2 YYREEE (reference sequence). The chain's CDR3 is CASSNPGQGAHTGELFF. As DNA, the CDR3 is TGTGCCAGCAGCAACCCGGGACAGGGGGCGCACACCGGGGAGCTGTTTTTT.

The chain is built from TRBV12-3 or TRBV12-4 and TRBJ1-1; D is uncertain. The ends were cut back, 3 bases at V and 6 bases at J, with 8 bases in the middle. The CDR3 is 12 residues long. This chain's CDR3 is CASSFIGAEAFF. CDR3 bases: TGTGCCAGCAGTTTTATTGGGGCTGAAGCTTTCTTT.

V is TRBV6-1 and J is TRBJ1-1; D gene ambiguous. This CDR3 spans 14 amino acids. V was trimmed by 0 bases and J by 1 base, leaving 6 bases between them. Germline lookup yields CDR1 MNHNS and CDR2 SASEGT. The CDR3: CASSEAPQNTEAFF. Written as DNA, the CDR3 is TGTGCCAGCAGTGAAGCGCCGCAGAACACTGAAGCTTTCTTT.

The chain carries TRBV19 and TRBJ1-2; D gene ambiguous. Germline CDR1 LNHDA, CDR2 SQIVND (reference sequence). V was clipped by 2 bases and J by 6 bases, with 16 bases between them. This CDR3 region has 15 residues. The CDR3 region is CASSIRGSRGDGYTF. The CDR3 nucleotides read TGTGCCAGTAGTATACGTGGCAGCCGAGGCGATGGCTACACCTTC.

This clone was recorded once. The rearrangement links TRBV29-1 to TRBJ2-4; D may be TRBD1 (5 bases). CDR1 is SQVTM, CDR2 ANQGSEA, per germline. This CDR3 contains 15 residues. V was cut by 4 bases and J by 5 bases, with 18 bases left in between. CDR3 in DNA: TGCAGCGTTGCCTACCGGACAAGAAAAGAAAACATTCAGTACTTC. This codes for CSVAYRTRKENIQYF.

The chain's CDR3 is CASSINGAGKADTQYF. The CDR3 bases are TGTGCCAGCAGCATCAATGGGGCGGGGAAGGCGGATACGCAGTATTTT. This chain joins TRBV5-6 and TRBJ2-3; D perhaps matches TRBD2 (6 bases). Germline V gene data show CDR1 as SGHDT and CDR2 as YYEEEE. This CDR3 has 16 amino acids. V was trimmed by 4 bases and J by 6 bases, leaving 21 bases between them.

V and J are TRBV6-5 and TRBJ1-1, with 8 bases matching TRBD1. Germline lookup yields CDR1 MNHEY and CDR2 SVGAGI. The CDR3 sequence is 15 residues long. V dropped 5 bases and J dropped 1; count of bases not matched to a gene: 6. CDR3 loop: CASSRKDRANTEAFF. CDR3 sequence (DNA): TGTGCCAGCAGTCGGAAGGACAGGGCGAACACTGAAGCTTTCTTT.

This rearrangement joins TRBV18 to TRBJ2-3; no clear D. The CDR3 extends over 12 amino acids. V was clipped by 2 bases and J by 4 bases, with 4 bases between them. The germline V gene encodes CDR1 KGHSH and CDR2 LQKENI. DNA of the CDR3: TGTGCCAGCTCACCAATCGCAGATACGCAGTATTTT. It is translated as CASSPIADTQYF.

The chain has TRBV27 and TRBJ2-7; 7 bases fit TRBD1. The CDR3 totals 12 residues. Trimming cost V 6 bases and J 4 bases; bases outside gene matches: 3. Germline-derived CDR1 and CDR2 are MNHEY and SMNVEV (reference sequence). The CDR3 nucleotides are TGTGCCAGCAGCCCGACAGGGTACGAGCAGTACTTC. It translates to CASSPTGYEQYF.